This TCR beta chain was identified in a study of blood T cells in healthy people across ages. Study results and caveats: TCR beta diversity, measured per million T cells, fell in a roughly linear way with age. Researchers judged that diversity estimates from one million T cells fell short of true values.

Each sample yielded at least 6.5 million isolated PBMCs. PCR was performed a second time for about 7 to 11 cycles using a sample-barcoded 5' primer and a J-beta primer mix. The authors tagged each cDNA molecule using a template-switch adaptor with 12 random nucleotides. TCRdb processed the 5' RACE reads anew with MiXCR; each CDR3 protein has one entry. Of around 670,000 distinct CDR3 sequences listed, about 30% are singletons. The table lists this clonotype with a few counts. Its antigen is currently unknown. Germline-derived CDR1 and CDR2 are DFQATT and SNEGSKA (reference sequence). V was pared by 4 bases and J by 4 bases, with 10 bases of the junction left unmatched. This CDR3 has 15 residues.

V usage is TRBV20-1 and J usage is TRBJ1-1; 9 bases map to TRBD1. The sequence derives from a woman older than 75 in good health. The sequenced material came from blood. CDR3 amino acids: CSATPGTGLFTEAFF. CDR3 nucleotide sequence: TGCAGTGCTACACCCGGGACAGGGTTGTTCACTGAAGCTTTCTTT.